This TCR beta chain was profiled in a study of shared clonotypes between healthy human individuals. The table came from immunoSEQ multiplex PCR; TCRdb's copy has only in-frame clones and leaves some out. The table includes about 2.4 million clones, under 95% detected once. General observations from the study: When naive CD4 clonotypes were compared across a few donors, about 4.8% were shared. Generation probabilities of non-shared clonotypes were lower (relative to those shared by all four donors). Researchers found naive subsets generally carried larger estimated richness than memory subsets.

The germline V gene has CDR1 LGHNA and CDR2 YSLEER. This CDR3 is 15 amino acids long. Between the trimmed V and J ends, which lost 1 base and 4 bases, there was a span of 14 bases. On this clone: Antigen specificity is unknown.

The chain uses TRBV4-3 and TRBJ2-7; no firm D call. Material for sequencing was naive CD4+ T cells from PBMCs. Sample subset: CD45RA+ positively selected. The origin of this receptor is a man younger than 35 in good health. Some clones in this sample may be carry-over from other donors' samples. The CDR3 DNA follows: TGCGCCAGCAGCCAAGTAATTTCACCCTCATACGAGCAGTACTTC. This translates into CASSQVISPSYEQYF.